The rows below give T cell receptor beta chains drawn from one sample of a study of T cell responses to AZD1222 COVID-19 vaccine. Assay used: immunoSEQ multiplex PCR; TCRdb lists only in-frame clones, some missing. The sample lists some 170,000 clones; roughly 91% were seen once. The specimen was peripheral blood, collected 28 days after the second dose of the MenACWY control vaccine. All receptors come from an adult who received the MenACWY meningococcal vaccine as a control. Both conserved end residues are part of each CDR3. D genes are given only for firm matches. Rows may omit the clone size; those that give it use once, few, many or a size class.

cdr3_length | clone_size | j_call | v_call | d_call | cdr3_nt | cdr3_aa
14 | - | TRBJ1-2 | TRBV14 | - | TGTGCCAGCAGCCAAGAGAAACAGAACTATGGCTACACCTTC | CASSQEKQNYGYTF
18 | - | TRBJ2-5 | TRBV7-2 | TRBD2 | TGTGCCAGCAGCTTAGTAGGGTCTAGCGGGGGGGCACAAGGGACCCAGTACTTC | CASSLVGSSGGAQGTQYF
13 | - | TRBJ1-1 | TRBV11-2 | TRBD1 | TGTGCCAGCAGCTTGGTTCGGGACAGGATAGTTTTCTTT | CASSLVRDRIVFF
14 | - | TRBJ1-2 | TRBV5-6 | TRBD1 | TGTGCCAGCAGACCGACGGGACAGCACTATGGCTACACCTTC | CASRPTGQHYGYTF
13 | - | TRBJ1-6 | TRBV9 | - | TGTGCCAGCAGCGTAGATCAAAATTCACCCCTCCACTTT | CASSVDQNSPLHF
16 | - | TRBJ2-1 | TRBV11-2 | TRBD1 | TGTGCCAGCAGCTTCCTCGGACAGGGGCTCTACAATGAGCAGTTCTTC | CASSFLGQGLYNEQFF
14 | - | TRBJ1-2 | TRBV7-9 | - | TGTGCCAGCAGATCCGGTACGGACCTGGATGGCTACACCTTC | CASRSGTDLDGYTF
14 | - | TRBJ2-1 | TRBV29-1 | TRBD2 | TGCAGCGTTGCCTTACTAGCGGGGCAAAATGAGCAGTTCTTC | CSVALLAGQNEQFF
16 | - | TRBJ1-4 | TRBV7-2 | TRBD1 | TGTGCCAGCAGCTTAGGGGACAGGGGTTCCAATGAAAAACTGTTTTTT | CASSLGDRGSNEKLFF
17 | - | TRBJ1-6 | TRBV19 | TRBD1 | TGTGCCAGTAGCATCAGACCGACAGGGGTATTGGGTTCACCCCTCCACTTT | CASSIRPTGVLGSPLHF
13 | - | TRBJ1-3 | TRBV6-5 | - | TGTGCCAGCAGTCCTAACTCTGGAAACACCATATATTTT | CASSPNSGNTIYF
13 | - | TRBJ2-1 | TRBV15 | - | TGTGCCACCAGCAGAGATCAGGGACATGAGCAGTTCTTC | CATSRDQGHEQFF
14 | once | TRBJ1-5 | TRBV5-5 | TRBD1 | TGTGCCAGCAGCTTGGGGGACAGTTATCAGCCCCAGCATTTT | CASSLGDSYQPQHF
14 | - | TRBJ2-7 | TRBV7-2 | - | TGTGCCAGCAGCGGCCTAGGACAAGTCTACGAGCAGTACTTC | CASSGLGQVYEQYF
12 | - | TRBJ1-1 | TRBV6-5 | - | TGTGCCAGCAGGGTGGGGGAGAGTGGGGCTTTCTTT | CASRVGESGAFF
16 | once | TRBJ1-4 | TRBV4-3 | - | TGCGCCAGCAGCCAAGAAGGCACAGGGTATACACAAAAACTGTTTTTT | CASSQEGTGYTQKLFF
16 | - | TRBJ1-6 | TRBV4-2 | - | TGTGCCAGCAGCCAAGATTTCAGGCAGGGAGGGTCACCCCTCCACTTT | CASSQDFRQGGSPLHF
16 | - | TRBJ1-3 | TRBV4-2 | - | TGTGCCAGCAGCCAAGCTTTAGGGGGCTCTGGAAACACCATATATTTT | CASSQALGGSGNTIYF
13 | - | TRBJ1-1 | TRBV18 | TRBD1 | TGTGCCAGCCTACCCACAGGGGCCTCTGAAGCTTTCTTT | CASLPTGASEAFF
15 | - | TRBJ1-4 | TRBV29-1 | - | TGCAGCGTTGTCCTTTTCGGGACAAGGAATGAAAAACTGTTTTTT | CSVVLFGTRNEKLFF
16 | - | TRBJ1-5 | TRBV6-1 | - | TGTGCCAGCAGTGAAGGGACCGGGTTTAGCAATCAGCCCCAGCATTTT | CASSEGTGFSNQPQHF
13 | - | TRBJ2-1 | TRBV6-5 | - | TGTGCCAGCAGGGCCCTCTTTAACAATGAGCAGTTCTTC | CASRALFNNEQFF
11 | - | TRBJ1-2 | TRBV6-5 | TRBD1 | TGTGCCAGCAGGCAGGGGGGAGGCTACACCTTC | CASRQGGGYTF
13 | - | TRBJ2-7 | TRBV10-3 | TRBD1 | TGTGCCATCAGTGGAGGGGGCGCTTACGAGCAGTACTTC | CAISGGGAYEQYF
13 | - | TRBJ2-7 | TRBV19 | - | TGTGCCAGTAGTATACAGGCAGCCTACGAGCAGTACTTC | CASSIQAAYEQYF
13 | - | TRBJ1-1 | TRBV6-5 | - | TGTGCCAGCAGTTACGACATGAACACTGAAGCTTTCTTT | CASSYDMNTEAFF
15 | - | TRBJ1-3 | TRBV6-5 | - | TGTGCCAGCAGTCGAGACAGCCTCTCTGGAAACACCATATATTTT | CASSRDSLSGNTIYF
16 | - | TRBJ1-6 | TRBV10-3 | - | TGTGCCATCAGCAAAACAGGAAGTACCTATAATTCACCCCTCCACTTT | CAISKTGSTYNSPLHF
15 | - | TRBJ2-2 | TRBV2 | - | TGTGCCAGCAGTGAAGCGCTTCTAGTAGCCGGGGAGCTGTTTTTT | CASSEALLVAGELFF
15 | - | TRBJ2-5 | TRBV2 | TRBD1 | TGTGCCAGCAGTGATATTGGACAGGGAAGGGAGACCCAGTACTTC | CASSDIGQGRETQYF
16 | - | TRBJ2-2 | TRBV4-1 | - | TGCGCCAGCAGCCAAGATCTTAATTGGAGAGGCGGGGAGCTGTTTTTT | CASSQDLNWRGGELFF
14 | - | TRBJ1-2 | TRBV5-6 | - | TGTGCCAGCAGCTTCCCGGGCGGCTATTATGGCTACACCTTC | CASSFPGGYYGYTF
18 | - | TRBJ2-5 | TRBV7-2 | TRBD2 | TGTGCCAGCAGCTTACGCTCGCTAGCGGGGGGCAGCCAAGAGACCCAGTACTTC | CASSLRSLAGGSQETQYF
16 | - | TRBJ1-1 | TRBV23-1 | - | TGCGCCAGCAGCCACCCTGACCCCACCATGAACACTGAAGCTTTCTTT | CASSHPDPTMNTEAFF
12 | - | TRBJ2-7 | TRBV6-2/TRBV6-3 | - | TGTGCCAGCAGTACGGACCTTTACGAGCAGTACTTC | CASSTDLYEQYF
13 | few | TRBJ1-1 | TRBV7-2 | - | TGTGCCAGCAGCCATGGGCTAGTAGCTGAAGCTTTCTTT | CASSHGLVAEAFF
14 | - | TRBJ1-2 | TRBV23-1 | - | TGCGCCAGCAGTCAATCGTCCCCAAAGGAGAGAAAGGGCTTC | CASSQSSPKERKGF
15 | - | TRBJ1-1 | TRBV28 | TRBD1 | TGTGCCAGCAGTCTGTACAGGGGTAGGAGCACTGAAGCTTTCTTT | CASSLYRGRSTEAFF
13 | - | TRBJ1-2 | TRBV3-1/TRBV3-2 | - | TGTGCCGGCAGCCAACCGGGACACTATGGCTACACCTTC | CAGSQPGHYGYTF
15 | once | TRBJ1-2 | TRBV27 | - | TGTGCCAGCAGTTTTAGGGCAACTGCTAACTATGGCTACACCTTC | CASSFRATANYGYTF
15 | - | TRBJ1-2 | TRBV28 | - | TGTGCCAGCAGTTCTTACAGGGTGGTTGTGTTCGGCTACACCTTC | CASSSYRVVVFGYTF
16 | - | TRBJ2-1 | TRBV28 | TRBD1 | TGTGCCAGCAGTATCTTAGGACAGGGGACCTACAATGAGCAGTTCTTC | CASSILGQGTYNEQFF
14 | - | TRBJ2-7 | TRBV9 | - | TGTGCCAGCAGCGGGGGGCAGGGTACCAACGAGCAGTACTTC | CASSGGQGTNEQYF
13 | - | TRBJ1-1 | TRBV28 | TRBD1 | TGTGCCAGCACCTTGAAGGGGGCGACTGAAGCTTTCTTT | CASTLKGATEAFF
14 | once | TRBJ2-1 | TRBV10-3 | - | TGTGCCATCAGTGGGCAGGGGGGGTACAATGAGCAGTTCTTC | CAISGQGGYNEQFF
16 | - | TRBJ2-1 | TRBV27 | - | TGTGCCAGCAGTTCGGGGACTCGGTATCCGAGGAATGAGCAGTTCTTC | CASSSGTRYPRNEQFF
15 | - | TRBJ1-6 | TRBV5-1 | - | TGCGCCAGCAGCTTCCGGGCAGTAGATAATTCACCCCTCCACTTT | CASSFRAVDNSPLHF
16 | - | TRBJ2-5 | TRBV24-1 | - | TGTGCCACCAGTGGGGTCACAGGGATGGTCCAAGAGACCCAGTACTTC | CATSGVTGMVQETQYF
15 | - | TRBJ2-3 | TRBV5-1 | - | TGCGCCAGCAGCTTGGGGACCTTCGGCACAGATACGCAGTATTTT | CASSLGTFGTDTQYF
14 | - | TRBJ1-1 | TRBV5-1 | TRBD1 | TGCGCCAGCAGCCCCGACAGGGGAACGACTGAAGCTTTCTTT | CASSPDRGTTEAFF
13 | - | TRBJ2-7 | TRBV7-2 | TRBD2 | TGTGCCAGCACCCGGACTAGCGGCTACGAGCAGTACTTC | CASTRTSGYEQYF
13 | - | TRBJ1-2 | TRBV20-1 | - | TGCAGTGCTAGTGTACAGACTAACTATGGCTACACCTTC | CSASVQTNYGYTF
13 | - | TRBJ1-2 | TRBV30 | - | TGTGCCTGGAGTGCGGGGACTAACTATGGCTACACCTTC | CAWSAGTNYGYTF